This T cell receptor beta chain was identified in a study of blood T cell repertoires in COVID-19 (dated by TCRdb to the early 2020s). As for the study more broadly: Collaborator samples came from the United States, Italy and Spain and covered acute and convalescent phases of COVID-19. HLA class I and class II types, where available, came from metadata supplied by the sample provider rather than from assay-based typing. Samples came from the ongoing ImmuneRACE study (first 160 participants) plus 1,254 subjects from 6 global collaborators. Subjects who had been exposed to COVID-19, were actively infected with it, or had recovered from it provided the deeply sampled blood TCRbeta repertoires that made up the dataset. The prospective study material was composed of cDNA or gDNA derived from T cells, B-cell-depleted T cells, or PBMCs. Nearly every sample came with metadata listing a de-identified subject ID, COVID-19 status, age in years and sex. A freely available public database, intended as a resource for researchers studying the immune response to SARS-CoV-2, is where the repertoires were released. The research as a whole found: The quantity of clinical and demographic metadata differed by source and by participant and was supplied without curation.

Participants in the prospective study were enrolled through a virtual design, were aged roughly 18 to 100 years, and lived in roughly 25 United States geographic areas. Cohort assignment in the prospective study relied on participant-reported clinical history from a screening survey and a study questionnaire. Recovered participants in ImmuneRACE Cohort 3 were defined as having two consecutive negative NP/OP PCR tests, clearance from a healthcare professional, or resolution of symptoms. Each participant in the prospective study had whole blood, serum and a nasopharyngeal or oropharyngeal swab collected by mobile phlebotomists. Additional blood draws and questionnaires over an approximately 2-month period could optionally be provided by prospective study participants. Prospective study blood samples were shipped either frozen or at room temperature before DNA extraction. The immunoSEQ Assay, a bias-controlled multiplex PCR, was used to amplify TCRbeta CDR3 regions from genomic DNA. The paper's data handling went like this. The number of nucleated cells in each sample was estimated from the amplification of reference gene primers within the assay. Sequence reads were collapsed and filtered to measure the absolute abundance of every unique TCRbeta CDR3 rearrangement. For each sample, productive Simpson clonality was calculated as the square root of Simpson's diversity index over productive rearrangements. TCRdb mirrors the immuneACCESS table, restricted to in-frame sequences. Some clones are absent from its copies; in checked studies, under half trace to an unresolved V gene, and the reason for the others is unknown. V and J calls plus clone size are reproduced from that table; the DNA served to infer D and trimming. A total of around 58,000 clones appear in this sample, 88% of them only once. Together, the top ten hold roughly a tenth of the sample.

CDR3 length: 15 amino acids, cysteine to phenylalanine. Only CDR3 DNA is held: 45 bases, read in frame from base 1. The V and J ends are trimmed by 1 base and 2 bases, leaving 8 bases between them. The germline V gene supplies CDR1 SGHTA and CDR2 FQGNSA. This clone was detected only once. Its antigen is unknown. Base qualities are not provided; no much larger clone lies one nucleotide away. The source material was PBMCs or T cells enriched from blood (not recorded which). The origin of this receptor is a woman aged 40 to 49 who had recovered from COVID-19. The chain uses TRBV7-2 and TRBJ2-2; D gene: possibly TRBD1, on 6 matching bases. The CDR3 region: CASSLDRVNTGELFF. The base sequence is TGTGCCAGCAGCTTAGACAGGGTCAACACCGGGGAGCTGTTTTTT.